The sequence of this T cell receptor beta chain was determined in a study of blood T cell repertoires in COVID-19. Overall study context: T cells, B-cell-depleted T cells, or PBMCs provided the cDNA or gDNA that served as material.

The germline V gene encodes CDR1 LNHNV and CDR2 YYDKDF (reference sequence). The length of the CDR3 is 17 residues. Trimming shortened V by 0 bases and J by 0 bases, and 15 bases separated the two germline ends. Original methodology: How many nucleated cells were present was estimated from reference gene primer amplification. Method: immunoSEQ multiplex PCR; TCRdb's copy keeps in-frame clones and lacks some. V, J and clone size reflect that table, while D and trimming were determined from the DNA. This sample has about 250,000 clones, with just over 85% found just once. The TCR was taken from an older man with acute or convalescent COVID-19. The sequenced material came from peripheral blood. The gene calls are TRBV15 and TRBJ2-7; D possibly corresponds to TRBD2 (6 bases). The CDR3 spells CATSREAGTANSYEQYF. As DNA, the CDR3 is TGTGCCACCAGCAGAGAAGCGGGCACAGCCAACTCCTACGAGCAGTACTTC.